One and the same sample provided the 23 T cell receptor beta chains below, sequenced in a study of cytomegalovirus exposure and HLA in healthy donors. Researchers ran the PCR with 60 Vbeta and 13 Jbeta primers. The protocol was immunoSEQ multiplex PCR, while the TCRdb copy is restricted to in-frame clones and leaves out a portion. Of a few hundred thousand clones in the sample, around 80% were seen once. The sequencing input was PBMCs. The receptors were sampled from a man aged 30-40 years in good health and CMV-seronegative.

The CDR3, as DNA: TGTGCCAGCAGTATCCGGGACAGCGTTCGTCCTTCACCCCTCCACTTT. This encodes CASSIRDSVRPSPLHF. This chain uses TRBV28 with TRBJ1-6; the match to TRBD1 covers 7 bases. Germline values: CDR1 MDHEN, CDR2 SYDVKM. The CDR3 sequence is 16 residues long. V dropped 5 bases and J dropped 9; count of bases not matched to a gene: 13.

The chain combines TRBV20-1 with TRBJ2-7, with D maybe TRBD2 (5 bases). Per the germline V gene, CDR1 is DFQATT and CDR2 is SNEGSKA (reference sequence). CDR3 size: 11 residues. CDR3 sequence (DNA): TGCAGGTGCTCCGGAGGTTACGAGCAGTACTTC. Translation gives CRCSGGYEQYF.

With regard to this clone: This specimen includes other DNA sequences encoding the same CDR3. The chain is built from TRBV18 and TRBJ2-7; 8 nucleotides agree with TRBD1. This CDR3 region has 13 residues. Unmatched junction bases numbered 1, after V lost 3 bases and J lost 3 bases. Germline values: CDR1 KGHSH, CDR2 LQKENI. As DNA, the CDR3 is TGTGCCAGCTCACCGGGACAGGTCTACGAGCAGTACTTC. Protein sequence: CASSPGQVYEQYF.

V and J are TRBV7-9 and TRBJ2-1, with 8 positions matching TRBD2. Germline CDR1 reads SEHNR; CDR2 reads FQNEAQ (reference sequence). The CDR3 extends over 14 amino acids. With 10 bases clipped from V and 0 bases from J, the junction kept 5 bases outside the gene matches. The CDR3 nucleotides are TGTGCCACGGACGGGGGGGTCTCCTACAATGAGCAGTTCTTC. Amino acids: CATDGGVSYNEQFF. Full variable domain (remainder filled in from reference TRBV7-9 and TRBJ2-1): DTGVSQNPRHKITKRGQNVTFRCDPISEHNRLYWYRQTLGQGPEFLTYFQNEAQLEKSRLLSDRFSAERPKGSFSTLEIQRTEQGDSAMYLCATDGGVSYNEQFFGPGTRLTVL.

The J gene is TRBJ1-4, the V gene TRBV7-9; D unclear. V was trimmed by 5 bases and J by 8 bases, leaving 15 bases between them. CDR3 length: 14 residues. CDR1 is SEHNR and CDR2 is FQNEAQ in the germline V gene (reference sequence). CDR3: CASSLNLEEEKLFF. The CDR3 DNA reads TGTGCCAGCAGCCTAAATTTAGAGGAGGAAAAACTGTTTTTT.

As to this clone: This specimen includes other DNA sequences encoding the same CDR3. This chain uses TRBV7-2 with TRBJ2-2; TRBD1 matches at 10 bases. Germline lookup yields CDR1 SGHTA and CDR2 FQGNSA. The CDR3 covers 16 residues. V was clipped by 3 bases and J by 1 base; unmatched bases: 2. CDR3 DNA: TGTGCCAGCAGCTTGCGGACAGGGGGGAACACCGGGGAGCTGTTTTTT. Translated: CASSLRTGGNTGELFF. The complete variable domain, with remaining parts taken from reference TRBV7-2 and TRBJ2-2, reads GAGVSQSPSNKVTEKGKDVELRCDPISGHTALYWYRQSLGQGLEFLIYFQGNSAPDKSGLPSDRFSAERTGGSVSTLTIQRTQQEDSAVYLCASSLRTGGNTGELFFGEGSRLTVL.

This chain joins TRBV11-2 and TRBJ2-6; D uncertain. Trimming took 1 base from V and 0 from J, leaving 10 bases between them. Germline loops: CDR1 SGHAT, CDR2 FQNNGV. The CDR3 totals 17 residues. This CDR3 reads CASSLALQPSGANVLTF. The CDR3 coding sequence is TGTGCCAGCAGCTTAGCCCTACAGCCCTCTGGGGCCAACGTCCTGACTTTC.

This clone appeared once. The CDR3 region is CASRHWTRGSNQPQHF. CDR3 nucleotides: TGTGCCAGCAGACACTGGACCAGGGGTAGCAATCAGCCCCAGCATTTT. The genes are TRBV28 and TRBJ1-5, with D tentatively TRBD1 (6 bases). The CDR3 totals 16 residues. V lost 6 bases, J lost 0 bases, and 15 bases lay in between. Germline CDR1 is MDHEN and CDR2 is SYDVKM.

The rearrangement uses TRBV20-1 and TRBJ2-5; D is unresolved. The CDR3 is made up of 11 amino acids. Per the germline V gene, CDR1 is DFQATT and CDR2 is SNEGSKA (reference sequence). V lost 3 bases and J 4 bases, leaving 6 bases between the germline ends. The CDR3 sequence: CSARFLETQYF. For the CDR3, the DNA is TGCAGTGCTAGGTTCCTAGAGACCCAGTACTTC.

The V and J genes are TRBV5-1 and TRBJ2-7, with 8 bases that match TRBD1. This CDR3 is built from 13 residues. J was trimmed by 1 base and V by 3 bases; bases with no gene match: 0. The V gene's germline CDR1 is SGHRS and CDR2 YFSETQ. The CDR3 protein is CASSWTGSYEQYF. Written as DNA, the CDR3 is TGCGCCAGCAGCTGGACAGGGTCCTACGAGCAGTACTTC.

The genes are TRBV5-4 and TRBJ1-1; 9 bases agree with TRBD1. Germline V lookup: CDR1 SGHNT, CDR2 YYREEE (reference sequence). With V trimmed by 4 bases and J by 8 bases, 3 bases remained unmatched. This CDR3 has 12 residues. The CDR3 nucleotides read TGTGCCAGCAGCCCCGGGACAGGGGAAGCTTTCTTT. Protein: CASSPGTGEAFF.

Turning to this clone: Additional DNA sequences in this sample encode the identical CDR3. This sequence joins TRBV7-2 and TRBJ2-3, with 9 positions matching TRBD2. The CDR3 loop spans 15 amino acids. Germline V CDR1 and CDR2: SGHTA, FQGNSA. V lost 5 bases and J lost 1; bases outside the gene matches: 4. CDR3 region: CASSPWTSGTDTQYF. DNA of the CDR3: TGTGCCAGCAGCCCTTGGACTAGCGGCACAGATACGCAGTATTTT.

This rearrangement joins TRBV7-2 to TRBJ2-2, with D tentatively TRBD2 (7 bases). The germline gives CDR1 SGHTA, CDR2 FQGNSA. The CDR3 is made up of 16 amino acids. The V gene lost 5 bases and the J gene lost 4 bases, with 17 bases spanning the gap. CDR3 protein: CASSPRGASGTGELFF. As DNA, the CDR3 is TGTGCCAGCAGCCCCCGGGGGGCCTCGGGCACCGGGGAGCTGTTTTTT. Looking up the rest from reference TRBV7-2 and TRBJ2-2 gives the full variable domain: GAGVSQSPSNKVTEKGKDVELRCDPISGHTALYWYRQSLGQGLEFLIYFQGNSAPDKSGLPSDRFSAERTGGSVSTLTIQRTQQEDSAVYLCASSPRGASGTGELFFGEGSRLTVL.

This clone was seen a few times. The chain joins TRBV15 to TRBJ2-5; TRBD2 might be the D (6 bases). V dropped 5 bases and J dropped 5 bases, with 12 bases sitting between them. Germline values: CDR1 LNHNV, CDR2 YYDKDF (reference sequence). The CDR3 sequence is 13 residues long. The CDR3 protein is CATSRGGPETQYF. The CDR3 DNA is TGTGCCACCAGCCGAGGAGGGCCGGAGACCCAGTACTTC.

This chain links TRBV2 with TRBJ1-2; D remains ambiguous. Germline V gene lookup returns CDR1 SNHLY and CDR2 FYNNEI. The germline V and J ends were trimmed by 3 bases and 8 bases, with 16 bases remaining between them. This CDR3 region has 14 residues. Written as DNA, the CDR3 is TGTGCCAGCAGTGATTACGGCAGCTTGCGGGGCTACACCTTC. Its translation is CASSDYGSLRGYTF. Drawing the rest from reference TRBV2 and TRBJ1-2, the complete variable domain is EPEVTQTPSHQVTQMGQEVILRCVPISNHLYFYWYRQILGQKVEFLVSFYNNEISEKSEIFDDQFSVERPDGSNFTLKIRSTKLEDSAMYFCASSDYGSLRGYTFGSGTRLTVV.

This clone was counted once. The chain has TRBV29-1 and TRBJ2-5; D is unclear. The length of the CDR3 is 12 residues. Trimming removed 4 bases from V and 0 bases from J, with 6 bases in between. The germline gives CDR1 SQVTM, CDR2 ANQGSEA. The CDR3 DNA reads TGCAGCGTTGGACAAGACCAAGAGACCCAGTACTTC. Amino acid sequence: CSVGQDQETQYF.

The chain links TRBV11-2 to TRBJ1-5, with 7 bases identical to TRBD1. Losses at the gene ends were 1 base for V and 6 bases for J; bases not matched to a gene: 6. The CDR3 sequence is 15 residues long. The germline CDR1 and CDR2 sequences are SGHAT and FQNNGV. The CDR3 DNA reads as TGTGCCAGCAGCTTAGGAAAAGGGGGCTTTCAGCCCCAGCATTTT. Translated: CASSLGKGGFQPQHF.

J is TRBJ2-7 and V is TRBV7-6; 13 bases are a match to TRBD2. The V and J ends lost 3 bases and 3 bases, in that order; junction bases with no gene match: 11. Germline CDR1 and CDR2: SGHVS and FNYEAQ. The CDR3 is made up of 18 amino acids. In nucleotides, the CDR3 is TGTGCCAGCAGCTTCAGACCGGGACTAGCGGGGTTAGGCTACGAGCAGTACTTC. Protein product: CASSFRPGLAGLGYEQYF.

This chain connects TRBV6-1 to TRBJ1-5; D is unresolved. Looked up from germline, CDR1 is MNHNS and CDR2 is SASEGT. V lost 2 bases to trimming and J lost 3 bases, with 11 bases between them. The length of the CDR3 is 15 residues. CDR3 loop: CASSEKRSHNQPQHF. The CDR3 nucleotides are TGTGCCAGCAGTGAAAAGAGAAGCCACAATCAGCCCCAGCATTTT.

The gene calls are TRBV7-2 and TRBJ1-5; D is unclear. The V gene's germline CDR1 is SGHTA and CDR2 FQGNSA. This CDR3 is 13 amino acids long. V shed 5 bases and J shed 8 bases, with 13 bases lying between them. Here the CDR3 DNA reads TGTGCCAGCAGCCTTTACAGATTGGAGCCCCAGCATTTT. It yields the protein CASSLYRLEPQHF.

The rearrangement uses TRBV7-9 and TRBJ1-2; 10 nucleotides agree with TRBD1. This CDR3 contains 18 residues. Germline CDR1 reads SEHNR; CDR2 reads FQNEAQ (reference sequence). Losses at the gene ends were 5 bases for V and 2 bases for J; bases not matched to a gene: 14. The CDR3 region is CASSRRPSVDRGNYGYTF. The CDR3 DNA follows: TGTGCCAGCAGCCGGAGGCCCTCGGTGGACAGGGGGAACTATGGCTACACCTTC.

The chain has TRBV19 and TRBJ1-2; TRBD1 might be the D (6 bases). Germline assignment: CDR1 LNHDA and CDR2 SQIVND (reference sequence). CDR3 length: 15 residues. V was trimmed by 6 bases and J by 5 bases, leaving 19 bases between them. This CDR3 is CASSPGPGGAYGYTF. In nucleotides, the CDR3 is TGTGCCAGTAGCCCCGGGCCGGGGGGCGCTTATGGCTACACCTTC.

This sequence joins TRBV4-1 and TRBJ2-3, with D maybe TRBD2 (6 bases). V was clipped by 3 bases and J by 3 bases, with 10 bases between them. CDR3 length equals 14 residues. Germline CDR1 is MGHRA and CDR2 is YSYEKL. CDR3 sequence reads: CASSHLRGTDTQYF. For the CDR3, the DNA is TGCGCCAGCAGCCACCTCCGGGGGACAGATACGCAGTATTTT.